This paragraph reports one T cell receptor beta chain. The clone's antigen remains unknown. No much larger clone exists at a distance of one base, and base qualities are not known. The library relied on the immunoSEQ multiplex PCR assay. RNA was extracted from all samples and reverse transcribed into cDNA, which served as template for TCR sequencing. SuperScript III was used to make first-strand cDNA, primed with a 2:1 mix of oligo-dT and random hexamers. Amplification bias was assessed with a synthetic immune receptor repertoire, and residual bias was removed computationally. The original methods were these. After raw reads were preprocessed to remove errors, the CDR3 was defined following IMGT conventions as running from the conserved cysteine to phenylalanine. Clonality was computed as 1 minus the Shannon entropy, with the entropy normalized by log2 of the number of productive unique TCRs. CD4 or CD8 identity of scalp clones was inferred by cross-referencing scalp TCRbeta sequences with sorted blood CD4 and CD8 repertoires. This immuneACCESS table, as held by TCRdb, lists in-frame sequences with V and J called but not all clones. Of the missing ones, under half trace to an unresolved V gene in checked studies; the others have no known cause. The V and J calls and clone size come from that table; D and trimming were worked out from the DNA. Present in this sample are roughly 100,000 clones, 55% of which were seen just once. Of the sample, 8.8% is held by the ten largest clones.

PBMCs were isolated by density centrifugation and stained for CD3, CD4 and CD8, after which CD4+ and CD8+ T cells were sorted on a FACSAria. Scalp biopsies and blood samples were provided by unaffected controls. The sample belongs to a study of CD8+ T cells in alopecia areata (dated by TCRdb to about 2018). With respect to the entire study: In both human patients and the C3H/HeJ mouse model, the study applied high-throughput TCRbeta sequencing to look at T cell clonal expansion in alopecia areata. Human TCRbeta sequencing covered scalp tissue and sorted CD4+ and CD8+ peripheral blood T cells from patchy and totalis/universalis alopecia areata patients and healthy controls. Scalp clonality was compared among normal scalp (n=4), patchy alopecia areata scalp (n=8), and alopecia totalis/universalis scalp (n=8). RNA was obtained with the PAXgene miRNA kit for fixed scalp, the miRNeasy kit for PBMCs, and the RNeasy kit for mouse skin. TCRbeta CDR3 regions were amplified by immunoSEQ multiplex PCR with 35 Vbeta forward and 13 Jbeta reverse primers. Study-level results and caveats: Scalp TCR repertoire analysis is complicated because resident alphabeta T cells in normal human skin are also sequenced, whereas mouse skin is dominated by gammadelta T cells. Shared TCR sequences between patients were less evident than in mice, which may be partly attributable to HLA diversity in the patient population. Higher clonality and more expanded CD8+ clones were observed in lesional scalp than in normal scalp, particularly in alopecia totalis/universalis, a finding suggestive of antigenic drive.

Clipping removes 2 bases from V and 2 bases from J, with 6 as the unmatched junction base count. The CDR3 runs 16 amino acids, cysteine and phenylalanine included. Just CDR3 DNA is preserved here, 48 bases in frame from base 1. Based on the germline V gene, the CDR1 and CDR2 sequences are SGHTA and FQGNSA. The sample comprised CD4+ T cells sorted from blood. The rearranged chain carries TRBV7-2 and TRBJ2-5; the junction holds 9 bases that match TRBD2. This receptor was obtained from a human donor in good health. At the DNA level, the sequence is TGTGCCAGCAGCTTAAATAGCGGGGGCGGGCAAGAGACCCAGTACTTC. This translates into CASSLNSGGGQETQYF.